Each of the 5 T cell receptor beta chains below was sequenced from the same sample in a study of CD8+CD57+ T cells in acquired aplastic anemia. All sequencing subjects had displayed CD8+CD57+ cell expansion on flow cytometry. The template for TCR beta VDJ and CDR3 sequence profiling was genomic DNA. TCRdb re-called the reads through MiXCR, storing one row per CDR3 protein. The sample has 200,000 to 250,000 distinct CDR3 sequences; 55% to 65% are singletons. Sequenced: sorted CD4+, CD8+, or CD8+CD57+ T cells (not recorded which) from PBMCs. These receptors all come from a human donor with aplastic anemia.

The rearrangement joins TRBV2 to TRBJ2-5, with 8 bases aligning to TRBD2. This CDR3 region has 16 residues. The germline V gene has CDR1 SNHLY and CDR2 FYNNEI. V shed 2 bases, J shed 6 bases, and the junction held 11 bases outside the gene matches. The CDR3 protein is CASSESWASGLKTQYF. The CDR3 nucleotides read TGTGCCAGCAGTGAAAGCTGGGCTAGCGGGTTGAAGACCCAGTACTTC. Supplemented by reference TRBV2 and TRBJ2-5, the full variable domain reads EPEVTQTPSHQVTQMGQEVILRCVPISNHLYFYWYRQILGQKVEFLVSFYNNEISEKSEIFDDQFSVERPDGSNFTLKIRSTKLEDSAMYFCASSESWASGLKTQYFGPGTRLLVL.

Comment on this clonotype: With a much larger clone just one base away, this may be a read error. Written as DNA, the CDR3 is TGTGCCAGCAGTGAATACGGGACAGGGGGCGCAGGCGAGGATTATTCACCCCTCCACTTT. Its protein product is CASSEYGTGGAGEDYSPLHF. The V call is TRBV10-3, the J call TRBJ1-6; the match to TRBD1 covers 12 bases. This CDR3 has 20 residues. Germline V gene sequence: CDR1 ENHRY, CDR2 SYGVKD.

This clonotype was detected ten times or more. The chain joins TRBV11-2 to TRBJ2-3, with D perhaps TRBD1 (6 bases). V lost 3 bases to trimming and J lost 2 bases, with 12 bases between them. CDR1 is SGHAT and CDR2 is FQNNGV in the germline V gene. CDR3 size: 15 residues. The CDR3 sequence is CASSLIPGATDTQYF. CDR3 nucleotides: TGTGCCAGCAGCTTGATTCCAGGGGCCACAGATACGCAGTATTTT.

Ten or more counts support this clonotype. DNA for the CDR3: TGTGCCAGCAGTTTCCCAGGGGGAGATACGCAGTATTTT. It is translated as CASSFPGGDTQYF. The chain combines TRBV12-3 or TRBV12-4 with TRBJ2-3; TRBD1 aligns across 7 bases. This CDR3 has 13 amino acids. V lost 3 bases, J lost 5 bases, and 2 bases stayed unmatched.

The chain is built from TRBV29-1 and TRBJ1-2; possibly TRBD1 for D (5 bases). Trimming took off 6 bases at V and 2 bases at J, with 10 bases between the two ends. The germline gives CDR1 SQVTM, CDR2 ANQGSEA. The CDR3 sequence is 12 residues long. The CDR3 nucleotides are TGCAGCGTACTCCGGGACAACTATGGCTACACCTTC. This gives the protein CSVLRDNYGYTF.